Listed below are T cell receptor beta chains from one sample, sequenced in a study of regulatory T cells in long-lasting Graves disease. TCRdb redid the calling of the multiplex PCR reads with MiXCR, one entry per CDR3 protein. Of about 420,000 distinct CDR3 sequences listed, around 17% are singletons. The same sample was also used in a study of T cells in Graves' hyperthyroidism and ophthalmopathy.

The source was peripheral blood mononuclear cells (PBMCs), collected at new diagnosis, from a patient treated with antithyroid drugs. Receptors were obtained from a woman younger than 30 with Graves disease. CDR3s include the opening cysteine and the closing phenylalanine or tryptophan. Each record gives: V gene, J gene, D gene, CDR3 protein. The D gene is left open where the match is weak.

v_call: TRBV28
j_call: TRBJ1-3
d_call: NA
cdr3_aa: CASSLTQGQPGGNTIYF

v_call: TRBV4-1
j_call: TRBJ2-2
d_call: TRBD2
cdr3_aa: CASSHPSPPGTRGRGTGELFF

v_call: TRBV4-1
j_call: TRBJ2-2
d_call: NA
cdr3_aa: CASSHRVRAPGELFF

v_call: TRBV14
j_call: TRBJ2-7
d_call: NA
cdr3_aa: CASSRGYSYEQYF

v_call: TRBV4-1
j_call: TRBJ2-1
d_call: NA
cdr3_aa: CASSQSEWNEQFF

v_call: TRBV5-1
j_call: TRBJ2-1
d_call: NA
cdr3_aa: CASSLVALGTMVF

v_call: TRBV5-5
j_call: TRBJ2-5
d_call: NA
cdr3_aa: CASSFSLGTSQETQYF

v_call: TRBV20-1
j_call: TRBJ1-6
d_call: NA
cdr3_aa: CSARDTADSPLHF

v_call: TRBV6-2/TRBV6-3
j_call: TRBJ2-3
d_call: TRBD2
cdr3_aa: CASSYRSGTSGRSRSTADTQYF

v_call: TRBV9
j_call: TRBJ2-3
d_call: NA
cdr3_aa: CASTPDGTDTQYF

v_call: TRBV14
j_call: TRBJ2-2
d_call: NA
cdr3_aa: CASSQDRPGLPGELFF

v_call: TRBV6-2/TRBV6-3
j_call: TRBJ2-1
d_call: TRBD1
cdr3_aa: CASPLDRGFNEQFF

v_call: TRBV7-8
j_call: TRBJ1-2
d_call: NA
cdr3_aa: CASSPVREPFGYGYTF

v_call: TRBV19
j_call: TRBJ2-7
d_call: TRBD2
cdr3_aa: CASSISGGDSEQYF